These 31 T cell receptor beta chains were sequenced from one sample in a study of blood T cell repertoires in COVID-19. The assay was immunoSEQ multiplex PCR, and TCRdb's table has in-frame clones only and misses some. The sample has about 140,000 clones; roughly 80% are singletons. Sequenced input: peripheral blood. These receptors were obtained from a woman aged 60-75 years with acute or convalescent COVID-19.

This sequence joins TRBV28 and TRBJ1-2; 8 positions agree with TRBD1. CDR1 is MDHEN and CDR2 is SYDVKM in the germline V gene. This CDR3 has 14 residues. Trimming at V came to 2 bases and at J to 6 bases, leaving 5 bases not matched to a gene. In DNA form, the CDR3 reads TGTGCCAGCAGTTTAGCAGCAGGGGGCCATGGCTACACCTTC. Translation gives CASSLAAGGHGYTF.

V and J are TRBV5-1 and TRBJ2-3; 7 bases are shared with TRBD1. The germline CDR1 and CDR2 sequences are SGHRS and YFSETQ. Trimming took 0 bases from V and 3 from J; bases not matched to a gene: 1. The CDR3 sequence is 14 residues long. In DNA, the CDR3 is TGCGCCAGCAGCTTGGAACAGGGGACAGATACGCAGTATTTT. Protein: CASSLEQGTDTQYF.

Only a few counts were recorded for this clone. The J gene is TRBJ1-2, the V gene TRBV7-9; TRBD1 agrees at 7 bases. The CDR3 is 17 amino acids. The V gene end was trimmed by 4 bases and the J gene end by 3 bases; junction bases not matched to a gene: 14. CDR1 is SEHNR, CDR2 FQNEAQ, per germline (reference sequence). CDR3 in DNA: TGTGCCAGCAGCTCGACGGGGACAGAGCTTGGGGACTATGGCTACACCTTC. It translates to CASSSTGTELGDYGYTF.

The chain is built from TRBV5-1 and TRBJ2-7; tentatively, D is TRBD1 (7 bases). The CDR3 has 17 amino acids. The ends were cut back, 4 bases at V and 3 bases at J, with 23 bases in the middle. Per the germline V gene, CDR1 is SGHRS and CDR2 is YFSETQ. CDR3 DNA: TGCGCCAGCAGCCGCGCTCAGGGGGGAGGAGCCCTCTACGAGCAGTACTTC. Amino acids: CASSRAQGGGALYEQYF. The full variable domain, rest sourced from reference TRBV5-1 and TRBJ2-7, is KAGVTQTPRYLIKTRGQQVTLSCSPISGHRSVSWYQQTPGQGLQFLFEYFSETQRNKGNFPGRFSGRQFSNSRSEMNVSTLELGDSALYLCASSRAQGGGALYEQYFGPGTRLTVT.

V and J are TRBV3-1 (or the pseudogene TRBV3-2) and TRBJ1-2; 10 bases are a match to TRBD1. Germline V gives CDR1 LGHDT, CDR2 YNNKEL (reference sequence). The CDR3 is 14 amino acids. Trimming at V came to 5 bases and at J to 5 bases, leaving 5 bases not matched to a gene. CDR3 nucleotides: TGTGCCAGCAGCGGACAGGGGGGACCTTATGGCTACACCTTC. Its translation: CASSGQGGPYGYTF.

The chain joins TRBV28 to TRBJ1-5; D uncertain. V lost 2 bases and J 7 bases, leaving 15 bases between the germline ends. Germline V CDR1 and CDR2: MDHEN, SYDVKM. The CDR3 covers 15 residues. The CDR3 loop is CASSLDPSTGQPQHF. CDR3 in DNA: TGTGCCAGCAGTTTAGACCCTAGTACTGGGCAGCCCCAGCATTTT.

This chain joins TRBV28 and TRBJ2-1; D ambiguous. This CDR3 has 12 amino acids. Germline assignment: CDR1 MDHEN and CDR2 SYDVKM. V was clipped by 5 bases and J by 4 bases, with 6 bases between them. The CDR3 protein is CASSVSYNEQFF. CDR3 sequence (DNA): TGTGCCAGCAGTGTCAGTTACAATGAGCAGTTCTTC. Full variable domain (outside the CDR3, taken from reference TRBV28 and TRBJ2-1): DVKVTQSSRYLVKRTGEKVFLECVQDMDHENMFWYRQDPGLGLRLIYFSYDVKMKEKGDIPEGYSVSREKKERFSLILESASTNQTSMYLCASSVSYNEQFFGPGTRLTVL.

The chain carries TRBV5-5 and TRBJ1-6, with a tentative D call TRBD1 (6 bases). Germline lookup yields CDR1 SGHKS and CDR2 YYEKEE (reference sequence). There are 14 residues in the CDR3. V lost 2 bases and J lost 10, with 13 bases in between. This chain's CDR3 is CASSLNRVRSPLHF. CDR3 DNA sequence: TGTGCCAGCAGCTTAAACAGGGTCAGATCACCCCTCCACTTT.

This rearrangement joins TRBV4-1 to TRBJ1-1; 7 nucleotides agree with TRBD1. This CDR3 is 16 amino acids long. The trim removed 5 bases at V and 4 bases at J, leaving 13 bases unmatched. Germline V CDR1 and CDR2: MGHRA, YSYEKL. CDR3 DNA sequence: TGCGCCAGCAGCTATTATGGCAGGGGGGAAAGCACTGAAGCTTTCTTT. Translating gives CASSYYGRGESTEAFF.

V usage is TRBV5-1 and J usage is TRBJ2-7, with D possibly being TRBD1 (6 bases). Trimming pared 7 bases from V and 2 bases from J, leaving 10 bases between. The length of the CDR3 is 12 residues. Germline V CDR1 and CDR2: SGHRS, YFSETQ. The CDR3: CASGRDTYEQYF. Here the CDR3 DNA reads TGCGCCAGCGGTAGGGACACCTACGAGCAGTACTTC.

The chain carries TRBV3-1 (or the pseudogene TRBV3-2) and TRBJ1-1; a weak D match, TRBD1 (6 bases). The ends were cut back, 2 bases at V and 1 base at J, with 17 bases in the middle. This CDR3 region has 17 residues. The germline CDR1 and CDR2 sequences are LGHDT and YNNKEL (reference sequence). CDR3 nucleotide sequence: TGTGCCAGCAGCCAACTTACAGGGTCTCTGGGGAACACTGAAGCTTTCTTT. Amino acids: CASSQLTGSLGNTEAFF.

The gene calls are TRBV6-5 and TRBJ2-3; D perhaps matches TRBD1 (6 bases). Germline assignment: CDR1 MNHEY and CDR2 SVGAGI. This CDR3 has 11 amino acids. The V gene lost 8 bases and the J gene lost 9 bases, with 12 bases spanning the gap. The CDR3 sequence: CASLGAGTQYF. In DNA form, the CDR3 reads TGTGCCAGCTTGGGGGCAGGGACGCAGTATTTT.

The J gene is TRBJ1-2, the V gene TRBV10-3; TRBD1 is a possible D gene (5 bases). With 2 bases removed from V and 4 bases from J, the gap between germline ends came to 20 bases. The V gene's germline CDR1 is ENHRY and CDR2 SYGVKD. This CDR3 contains 17 residues. DNA for the CDR3: TGTGCCATCAGTGAGCCTGGGAGGGGCTACCGGGGCTATGGCTACACCTTC. As protein: CAISEPGRGYRGYGYTF.

This clone has a single count. V gene TRBV7-9 combines with J gene TRBJ2-7; no reliable D call. Germline V CDR1 and CDR2: SEHNR, FQNEAQ (reference sequence). The CDR3 sequence is 11 residues long. Trimming removed 3 bases at V and 2 bases at J, with 2 bases between. The CDR3 nucleotides read TGTGCCAGCAGCTTCGCCTACGAGCAGTACTTC. Amino acid sequence: CASSFAYEQYF.

V and J are TRBV2 and TRBJ2-1, with 10 bases fitting TRBD1. The CDR3 runs 18 residues. The germline V gene encodes CDR1 SNHLY and CDR2 FYNNEI. The ends lost 10 bases at V and 0 bases at J; junction bases unmatched: 15. The CDR3 DNA sequence: TGTGCCAACATCCCGGGACAGGGGACCCTTAGCTCCTACAATGAGCAGTTCTTC. Protein sequence: CANIPGQGTLSSYNEQFF.

V gene TRBV11-3 combines with J gene TRBJ1-2, with 8 bases lining up with TRBD1. The CDR3 is 14 amino acids. The V segment lost 5 bases and the J segment 2 bases; nucleotides outside the gene matches: 4. The germline gives CDR1 SGHNT, CDR2 YENEEA. CDR3 amino acids: CASSITGGNYGYTF. CDR3 nucleotides: TGTGCCAGCAGCATTACAGGGGGGAACTATGGCTACACCTTC.

The gene calls are TRBV6-2 or TRBV6-3 and TRBJ2-1, with D perhaps matching TRBD2 (6 bases). Germline V gives CDR1 MNHEY, CDR2 SVGEGT. The CDR3 loop spans 16 amino acids. V was cut by 6 bases and J by 7 bases, with 22 bases left in between. CDR3 in amino acids: CASSPWGTPRGNEQFF. Written as DNA, the CDR3 is TGTGCCAGCAGCCCTTGGGGGACTCCCCGGGGGAATGAGCAGTTCTTC.

V usage is TRBV28 and J usage is TRBJ2-7, with D maybe TRBD1 (6 bases). The CDR3 covers 12 residues. V lost 10 bases and J lost 6, with 16 bases in between. Per the germline V gene, CDR1 is MDHEN and CDR2 is SYDVKM. CDR3 in DNA: TGTGCCATAAATAACAGGGCAGGCGAGCAGTACTTC. Protein product: CAINNRAGEQYF.

The CDR3 region is CASSPPASGSSIKREDQYF. The DNA for the CDR3 is TGTGCCAGCTCACCCCCCGCTAGCGGGAGTAGTATCAAGAGAGAAGACCAGTACTTC. The chain has TRBV18 and TRBJ2-5; 10 nucleotides match TRBD2. The CDR3 totals 19 residues. The V segment lost 3 bases and the J segment 10 bases; nucleotides outside the gene matches: 23. From germline, CDR1 is KGHSH and CDR2 LQKENI.

This clone was seen once. The J gene is TRBJ1-2, the V gene TRBV9, with TRBD1 identical over 7 bases. Germline lookup yields CDR1 SGDLS and CDR2 YYNGEE. The V and J ends lost 4 bases and 4 bases, in that order; junction bases with no gene match: 13. This CDR3 region has 16 residues. CDR3 sequence: CASSPFKGTETYGYTF. As DNA, the CDR3 is TGTGCCAGCAGCCCGTTCAAAGGGACAGAGACCTATGGCTACACCTTC. Drawing the rest from reference TRBV9 and TRBJ1-2, the complete variable domain is DSGVTQTPKHLITATGQRVTLRCSPRSGDLSVYWYQQSLDQGLQFLIQYYNGEERAKGNILERFSAQQFPDLHSELNLSSLELGDSALYFCASSPFKGTETYGYTFGSGTRLTVV.

This chain uses TRBV11-1 with TRBJ2-2, with 10 bases that match TRBD2. V dropped 9 bases and J dropped 5; count of bases not matched to a gene: 12. There are 16 residues in the CDR3. Germline V lookup: CDR1 SGHAT, CDR2 FQDESV (reference sequence). The CDR3 spells CASGRAGGPSTGELFF. The CDR3 DNA reads as TGTGCCAGTGGACGAGCGGGAGGGCCCTCTACCGGGGAGCTGTTTTTT.

The chain recombines TRBV5-6 with TRBJ2-5; 7 bases are shared with TRBD1. This CDR3 is 14 amino acids long. V shed 6 bases and J 3 bases; nucleotides not matched to a gene: 8. CDR1 is SGHDT, CDR2 YYEEEE, per germline. The CDR3 spells CASTKTGTEETQYF. In DNA, the CDR3 is TGTGCCAGCACTAAGACCGGGACAGAAGAGACCCAGTACTTC.

This chain connects TRBV3-1 (or the pseudogene TRBV3-2) to TRBJ2-1; D might be TRBD2 (6 bases). The CDR3 is 16 amino acids. The V and J ends lost 1 base and 8 bases respectively, with 18 bases between them. In germline, CDR1 is LGHDT, CDR2 YNNKEL (reference sequence). CDR3 sequence reads: CASSQGTLGGMDEQFF. As DNA, the CDR3 is TGTGCCAGCAGCCAAGGAACTCTGGGGGGTATGGATGAGCAGTTCTTC.

In this sample, this clone turned up a few times. Written as DNA, the CDR3 is TGTGCCAGCAGCGGTCCCCACAGCAGCTCTGGAAACACCATATATTTT. Protein sequence: CASSGPHSSSGNTIYF. The genes are TRBV25-1 and TRBJ1-3, with no clear D. This CDR3 spans 16 amino acids. The germline V and J ends were trimmed by 6 bases and 0 bases, with 15 bases remaining between them. CDR1 and CDR2 (germline): MGHDK, SYGVNS.

The chain has TRBV29-1 and TRBJ2-3; 8 nucleotides match TRBD1. J lost 5 bases, V lost 5 bases, and 9 bases had no gene match. This CDR3 spans 14 amino acids. The germline gives CDR1 SQVTM, CDR2 ANQGSEA. CDR3 nucleotide sequence: TGCAGCGTTACAACCAGGGGGCCTAAAGATACGCAGTATTTT. It is translated as CSVTTRGPKDTQYF.

CDR3 nucleotide sequence: TGTGCCAGCAGTTTACCCTCGGCGGACAGTAGCTATGGCTACACCTTC. Translated, it gives CASSLPSADSSYGYTF. This chain uses TRBV28 with TRBJ1-2, with D possibly TRBD1 on 6 matching bases. The CDR3 sequence is 16 residues long. V shed 2 bases and J shed 4 bases, with 17 bases lying between them. Germline V lookup: CDR1 MDHEN, CDR2 SYDVKM.

This sequence joins TRBV7-3 and TRBJ1-2, with 11 positions matching TRBD1. This CDR3 has 16 residues. V dropped 4 bases and J dropped 1; count of bases not matched to a gene: 5. CDR1 SGHTA and CDR2 FQGTGA come from the germline V gene. The DNA for the CDR3 is TGTGCCAGCAGCTGGACAGGGGGCCATGATAACTATGGCTACACCTTC. Translated: CASSWTGGHDNYGYTF.

The V and J genes are TRBV3-1 (or the pseudogene TRBV3-2) and TRBJ1-1; D call uncertain. CDR1 is LGHDT and CDR2 is YNNKEL in the germline V gene (reference sequence). The V end was cut by 0 bases, the J end by 11 bases, with 10 bases between. This CDR3 has 12 residues. CDR3 in DNA: TGTGCCAGCAGCCAAGACGGCGGAGGGGCTTTCTTT. Translated: CASSQDGGGAFF.

The chain uses TRBV5-6 and TRBJ2-7; a weak D match, TRBD1 (6 bases). V was trimmed by 2 bases and J by 7 bases, leaving 16 bases between them. Germline V gene data show CDR1 as SGHDT and CDR2 as YYEEEE. The CDR3 is 14 residues long. The CDR3 sequence is CASSLWDKFTEQYF. CDR3 coding DNA: TGTGCCAGCAGCTTATGGGACAAGTTTACGGAGCAGTACTTC.

The genes are TRBV19 and TRBJ1-1; possible D gene TRBD1, 6 bases. The CDR3 covers 14 residues. V dropped 4 bases and J dropped 5 bases, with 14 bases sitting between them. Germline V gene sequence: CDR1 LNHDA, CDR2 SQIVND (reference sequence). This CDR3 is CASSNTGRWTEAFF. The CDR3 DNA follows: TGTGCCAGTAGTAATACAGGGCGGTGGACTGAAGCTTTCTTT.

The gene calls are TRBV5-1 and TRBJ1-4, with D perhaps matching TRBD1 (6 bases). The CDR3 has 16 residues. Germline CDR1 and CDR2: SGHRS and YFSETQ. The germline V and J ends were trimmed by 5 bases and 4 bases, with 18 bases remaining between them. The CDR3 here is CASRQVYRASNEKLFF. In DNA form, the CDR3 reads TGCGCCAGCAGACAAGTCTACAGGGCTAGTAATGAAAAACTGTTTTTT.